Here is one T cell receptor (beta chain) with its context. This specimen belongs to a study of blood T cell repertoires in COVID-19. Study context: COVID-19 samples from acute and convalescent phases originated in the United States, Italy and Spain. Sources were T cells, B-cell-depleted T cells, or PBMCs; the material itself was cDNA or gDNA.

How the authors handled the data: Cell counts per sample came from amplifying reference gene primers. TCRdb's table, derived via immunoSEQ multiplex PCR, lists solely in-frame clones and lacks some. The V and J calls and clone size come from that table; D and trimming were worked out from the DNA. The sample lists 250,000 or so clones; roughly 85% were seen once. Germline V lookup: CDR1 SEHNR, CDR2 FQNEAQ (reference sequence). With 1 base removed from V and 3 bases from J, the gap between germline ends came to 9 bases. CDR3 length equals 14 residues. V gene TRBV7-9 combines with J gene TRBJ1-1; unclear D gene. Sequencing was done on a sample of peripheral blood. This TCR was sampled from a woman in her twenties or thirties with active or convalescent COVID-19. The CDR3: CASSLGTSDTEAFF. The CDR3, as DNA: TGTGCCAGCAGCTTAGGGACTTCGGACACTGAAGCTTTCTTT.